This T cell receptor (beta chain) was sequenced for a study of beta chain features in type 1 diabetes. Study at large: Age, gender and cell yields were similar between patients and healthy donors. All samples yielded around 98,000,000 examined sorted cells.

With respect to this clone: As yet, its antigen is unknown.

The CDR3 runs to 12 residues. The V end was cut by 0 bases, the J end by 13 bases, with 11 bases between. Germline V gene sequence: CDR1 SGDLS, CDR2 YYNGEE. Study-level findings and limits: A cDNA-based sequencing approach could over-represent cells with high TCR expression. A PCR bias possibly favoring shorter templates would apply equally to patients and controls.

The authors reverse transcribed all of the isolated RNA, so sequencing captured expressed TCRB transcripts. Libraries were prepared by immunoSEQ multiplex PCR; TCRdb keeps only in-frame clonotypes and omits some of them. Of 250,000 or so clones in the sample, 25% to 30% were seen once. This sequence was found in a man aged 30 to 39 in good health. V is TRBV9 and J is TRBJ2-1; TRBD2 might be the D (6 bases). The specimen sequenced was central memory CD4+ T cells from blood. This chain's CDR3 is CASSVVRGSQFF. In nucleotides, the CDR3 is TGTGCCAGCAGCGTAGTTCGGGGGTCACAGTTCTTC.